The 28 T cell receptor beta chains reported below all come from one sample, sequenced in a study of beta chain features in type 1 diabetes. General study results and limits: Among all four CD4+ subsets, Type 1 diabetes patients had TCRB CDR3s that were moderately but significantly shorter.

These receptors have no identified antigens. Expressed TCRB transcripts were sequenced because the entire RNA isolate underwent reverse transcription. Only in-frame clones appear in the TCRdb table, and some are missing; sequencing was by immunoSEQ multiplex PCR. This table holds more than 100,000 clones, about 16% found once. Sequenced sample: central memory CD4+ T cells from blood. The receptors were sampled from a man aged 25 to 40 with type 1 diabetes.

This clone was recorded a few times. CDR3 in amino acids: CASSYSALKETQYF. The CDR3, as DNA: TGTGCCAGCAGTTACTCGGCGCTAAAAGAGACCCAGTACTTC. The rearrangement links TRBV6-5 to TRBJ2-5; D remains ambiguous. V lost 0 bases and J 3 bases, leaving 8 bases between the germline ends. In germline, CDR1 is MNHEY, CDR2 SVGAGI. CDR3 length: 14 residues.

The sample holds a few counts of this clone. This chain links TRBV10-3 with TRBJ2-1; 8 nucleotides match TRBD1. Germline V gene sequence: CDR1 ENHRY, CDR2 SYGVKD. Germline trimming cut 7 bases from V and 0 bases from J; bases unmatched to any gene: 8. This CDR3 region has 16 residues. The CDR3 loop reads CAITGTGGGSYNEQFF. Written as DNA, the CDR3 is TGTGCCATCACCGGGACAGGAGGGGGCTCCTACAATGAGCAGTTCTTC.

Only a few counts were recorded for this clone. CDR3 loop: CASSGGQPQETQYF. CDR3 DNA sequence: TGCGCCAGCAGCGGGGGACAGCCGCAAGAGACCCAGTACTTC. This chain links TRBV5-1 with TRBJ2-5, with 7 bases lining up with TRBD1. The CDR3 length is 14 residues. The V gene's germline CDR1 is SGHRS and CDR2 YFSETQ. Trimming cost V 4 bases and J 2 bases; bases outside gene matches: 5.

The chain is built from TRBV19 and TRBJ2-7; maybe TRBD1 (5 bases). Germline lookup yields CDR1 LNHDA and CDR2 SQIVND (reference sequence). Trimming took 1 base from V and 6 from J, leaving 10 bases between them. The CDR3 covers 13 residues. The CDR3 sequence is CASSIGTRREQYF. CDR3 sequence (DNA): TGTGCCAGTAGTATAGGGACACGGCGCGAGCAGTACTTC.

In its sample, this clone was seen a few times. The chain carries TRBV4-2 and TRBJ2-1; D is unresolved. The V and J ends lost 3 bases and 3 bases respectively, with 9 bases between them. This CDR3 is 14 amino acids long. The germline CDR1 and CDR2 sequences are LGHNA and YNFKEQ. CDR3 DNA sequence: TGTGCCAGCAGCCAGAGTCTCGACTACAATGAGCAGTTCTTC. Protein sequence: CASSQSLDYNEQFF.

CDR3 residues: CASSLAATGELFF. The CDR3 DNA follows: TGTGCCAGCAGCTTAGCCGCTACCGGGGAGCTGTTTTTT. The gene calls are TRBV7-2 and TRBJ2-2, with no clear D. Per germline, CDR1 SGHTA and CDR2 FQGNSA. V lost 0 bases and J lost 5, with 4 bases in between. CDR3 length: 13 residues.

This rearrangement joins TRBV5-5 to TRBJ2-2, with D uncertain. The CDR3 is made up of 16 amino acids. Germline lookup yields CDR1 SGHKS and CDR2 YYEKEE (reference sequence). The V and J ends lost 4 bases and 0 bases respectively, with 13 bases between them. The CDR3 DNA sequence: TGTGCCAGCAGCCTGAATTCCAGAGCGAACACCGGGGAGCTGTTTTTT. Protein product: CASSLNSRANTGELFF.

This clone was detected ten times or more. This sequence joins TRBV10-3 and TRBJ2-3; TRBD2 is a possible D gene (6 bases). The CDR3 is made up of 15 amino acids. Trimming removed 3 bases at V and 8 bases at J, with 18 bases between. Germline V gives CDR1 ENHRY, CDR2 SYGVKD. CDR3 nucleotide sequence: TGTGCCATCAGTGACTCCGGGACTTCGACGGGTACGCAGTATTTT. This sequence encodes CAISDSGTSTGTQYF.

The rearrangement uses TRBV6-5 and TRBJ1-6; D unresolved. Trimming left V 5 bases short and J 10 bases short, with 15 bases between. The CDR3 runs to 14 residues. From germline, CDR1 is MNHEY and CDR2 SVGAGI. CDR3 DNA sequence: TGTGCCAGCAGTGAAGGGCCTTCGGACTCACCCCTCCACTTT. This encodes CASSEGPSDSPLHF.

This clone has more than one count but fewer than ten. This chain links TRBV19 with TRBJ2-1; D is undetermined. The V and J ends lost 3 bases and 5 bases respectively, with 11 bases between them. This CDR3 is 14 amino acids long. Per the germline V gene, CDR1 is LNHDA and CDR2 is SQIVND (reference sequence). In nucleotides, the CDR3 is TGTGCCAGTAGTATTGCACAGAAGCACAATGAGCAGTTCTTC. It encodes CASSIAQKHNEQFF.

This clone was seen more than once but under ten times. This may arise from a read error, as a much more abundant clone is one base away. The chain employs TRBV30 and TRBJ2-5, with D perhaps matching TRBD2 (6 bases). V lost 0 bases to trimming and J lost 7 bases, with 18 bases between them. Germline lookup yields CDR1 GTSNPN and CDR2 SVGIG (reference sequence). CDR3 length: 15 amino acids. In DNA form, the CDR3 reads TGTGCCTGGAGTGTGCGCCGGGCGGGACTGGGGACCCAGTACTTC. This gives the protein CAWSVRRAGLGTQYF.

The rearrangement joins TRBV18 to TRBJ2-7, with 8 bases identical to TRBD2. Trimming took 5 bases from V and 4 from J; bases not matched to a gene: 7. Germline lookup yields CDR1 KGHSH and CDR2 LQKENI. The length of the CDR3 is 14 residues. CDR3 region: CASSSRTSGYEQYF. The CDR3 nucleotides are TGTGCCAGCTCATCCCGAACTAGCGGATACGAGCAGTACTTC.

A few counts support this clone. The genes are TRBV6-1 and TRBJ2-7; no firm D call. The ends were cut back, 5 bases at V and 6 bases at J, with 17 bases in the middle. This CDR3 spans 14 amino acids. Germline CDR1 MNHNS, CDR2 SASEGT. The CDR3 protein is CASSPGIGRSEQYF. Written as DNA, the CDR3 is TGTGCCAGCAGTCCCGGTATCGGGCGCAGCGAGCAGTACTTC.

The CDR3 bases are TGCGCCAGCAGCCCCTCGACATCCTCTAGCACAGATACGCAGTATTTT. As protein: CASSPSTSSSTDTQYF. The J gene is TRBJ2-3, the V gene TRBV5-1; D gene ambiguous. Germline V gives CDR1 SGHRS, CDR2 YFSETQ. Trimming removed 4 bases at V and 0 bases at J, with 15 bases between. CDR3 length: 16 amino acids.

V is TRBV5-6 and J is TRBJ2-5; D not resolved. Germline CDR1 reads SGHDT; CDR2 reads YYEEEE. V was cut by 3 bases and J by 1 base, with 13 bases left in between. The CDR3 totals 15 residues. CDR3 sequence: CASSWGGRAQETQYF. The CDR3 DNA follows: TGTGCCAGCAGCTGGGGTGGTAGGGCCCAAGAGACCCAGTACTTC.

The V call is TRBV10-2, the J call TRBJ2-5; D unclear. Trimming cost V 0 bases and J 2 bases, with 10 bases left between them. Germline V gene data show CDR1 as WSHSY and CDR2 as SAAADI. The CDR3 runs to 15 residues. The CDR3 nucleotides are TGCGCCAGCAGTGAGTCATGGGAAGGTCAAGAGACCCAGTACTTC. Translating it yields CASSESWEGQETQYF.

This clone turned up a few times. The chain joins TRBV7-2 to TRBJ2-7, with 7 bases lining up with TRBD1. Germline V gene sequence: CDR1 SGHTA, CDR2 FQGNSA. Losses at the gene ends were 1 base for V and 4 bases for J; bases not matched to a gene: 4. CDR3 length: 14 amino acids. CDR3 nucleotides: TGTGCCAGCAGCTTAGTACAGGGGTCGTACGAGCAGTACTTC. Amino acids: CASSLVQGSYEQYF.

The chain joins TRBV7-2 to TRBJ2-3; 11 nucleotides agree with TRBD2. V lost 3 bases, J lost 6 bases, and 5 bases stayed unmatched. The CDR3 covers 15 residues. Per germline, CDR1 SGHTA and CDR2 FQGNSA. The chain's CDR3 is CASSFSGGALDTQYF. In nucleotides, the CDR3 is TGTGCCAGCAGCTTTAGCGGGGGGGCCCTTGATACGCAGTATTTT.

This clone was seen repeatedly, ten times or more. This sequence joins TRBV29-1 and TRBJ1-4; D may be TRBD1 (6 bases). Trimming took 5 bases from V and 6 from J, leaving 7 bases between them. Germline V gives CDR1 SQVTM, CDR2 ANQGSEA. The CDR3 has 11 amino acids. The CDR3 region is CSVYRDEKLFF. The CDR3 DNA follows: TGCAGCGTTTACAGGGATGAAAAACTGTTTTTT.

This clone was recorded a few times. This chain connects TRBV5-4 to TRBJ1-2, with TRBD1 identical over 7 bases. V gave up 0 bases and J gave up 1 base; unmatched junction bases: 6. Per germline, CDR1 SGHNT and CDR2 YYREEE (reference sequence). The CDR3 totals 16 residues. CDR3 sequence reads: CASSLGQGMINYGYTF. CDR3 sequence (DNA): TGTGCCAGCAGCTTGGGACAGGGAATGATTAACTATGGCTACACCTTC. The whole variable domain, remainder taken from reference TRBV5-4 and TRBJ1-2, is ETGVTQSPTHLIKTRGQQVTLRCSSQSGHNTVSWYQQALGQGPQFIFQYYREEENGRGNFPPRFSGLQFPNYSSELNVNALELDDSALYLCASSLGQGMINYGYTFGSGTRLTVV.

V usage is TRBV7-2 and J usage is TRBJ2-2; 10 bases line up with TRBD1. This CDR3 has 15 amino acids. Germline V CDR1 and CDR2: SGHTA, FQGNSA. J lost 4 bases, V lost 5 bases, and 4 bases had no gene match. CDR3 sequence reads: CASSQGQGPTGELFF. CDR3 nucleotides: TGTGCCAGCAGCCAGGGACAGGGGCCCACCGGGGAGCTGTTTTTT.

This clone was counted many times. The chain employs TRBV6-5 and TRBJ1-1; 7 nucleotides line up with TRBD1. The CDR3 totals 14 residues. V dropped 4 bases and J dropped 1; count of bases not matched to a gene: 3. Per germline, CDR1 MNHEY and CDR2 SVGAGI. CDR3: CASSSRTGNTEAFF. The CDR3 DNA follows: TGTGCCAGCAGTTCCCGGACAGGGAACACTGAAGCTTTCTTT.

The sample holds a few counts of this clone. V and J are TRBV6-1 and TRBJ2-4; D unresolved. The CDR3 sequence is 15 residues long. V lost 2 bases and J 7 bases, leaving 15 bases between the germline ends. Germline V gene lookup returns CDR1 MNHNS and CDR2 SASEGT. CDR3 protein: CASSEKPKILNIQYF. Here the CDR3 DNA reads TGTGCCAGCAGTGAAAAACCGAAGATCCTGAACATTCAGTACTTC.

This chain uses TRBV30 with TRBJ2-3; 8 nucleotides agree with TRBD1. CDR1 and CDR2 (germline): GTSNPN, SVGIG (reference sequence). The CDR3 spans 14 residues. V trimming: 3 bases; J trimming: 1 base; junction bases outside the gene matches: 3. The CDR3 spells CAWSRGLGTDTQYF. CDR3 coding DNA: TGTGCCTGGAGCAGGGGGCTTGGCACAGATACGCAGTATTTT.

V and J are TRBV5-6 and TRBJ2-5; 7 bases line up with TRBD1. Germline V lookup: CDR1 SGHDT, CDR2 YYEEEE. Losses at the gene ends were 4 bases for V and 1 base for J; bases not matched to a gene: 4. The CDR3 runs to 14 residues. The CDR3 here is CASSMTGSQETQYF. CDR3 nucleotide sequence: TGTGCCAGCAGCATGACAGGGAGCCAAGAGACCCAGTACTTC.

This clone was picked up a small number of times. CDR3 bases: TGTGCCAGCAGCATCCAGCCTAGCACAGATACGCAGTATTTT. Protein: CASSIQPSTDTQYF. V and J are TRBV11-3 and TRBJ2-3; D is uncertain. The CDR3 is 14 residues long. CDR1 SGHNT and CDR2 YENEEA come from the germline V gene. Deletions cut 5 bases from V and 0 bases from J, with 9 bases between.

The genes are TRBV5-1 and TRBJ2-1; D is perhaps TRBD2 (5 bases). CDR3 length equals 15 residues. Trimming shortened V by 3 bases and J by 6 bases, and 16 bases separated the two germline ends. Per germline, CDR1 SGHRS and CDR2 YFSETQ. The CDR3 nucleotides read TGCGCCAGCAGCTCCTGGACGGGAAGCACCAATGAGCAGTTCTTC. It codes for CASSSWTGSTNEQFF.

This clone was counted a few times. The chain couples TRBV6-5 to TRBJ2-1; TRBD1 might be the D (6 bases). CDR3 length equals 13 residues. In germline, CDR1 is MNHEY, CDR2 SVGAGI. The V end lost 6 bases, the J end lost 6 bases, and 12 bases lay between the germline ends. CDR3 sequence: CASRTDSSNEQFF. In DNA form, the CDR3 reads TGTGCCAGCAGAACGGACAGTTCCAATGAGCAGTTCTTC.